This TCR beta chain was retrieved from a study of T-cell reconstitution after alpha-beta-depleted transplantation in children. Study outcomes and limitations: About two months after transplant, alpha-beta T cells reportedly came from several hundred expanded graft clones. TCRbeta diversity was high at day 60 in some patients (a result of surviving recipient T cells and thymic progenitors).

To note about this clonotype: Its antigen remains unknown.

It was with unique molecular identifiers that the TCRbeta library was prepared. One entry per CDR3 protein, called by TCRdb with MiXCR from the PCR reads. In the table there are 700,000 to 950,000 distinct CDR3 sequences, around 17% of which are singletons. CDR3 length: 12 amino acids. Between the trimmed V and J ends, which lost 2 bases and 5 bases, there was a span of 6 bases. This clonotype was sampled from a male patient younger than 18 who had a stem cell transplant for acute lymphoblastic leukemia, so the T cells may come from the graft donor. The V gene is TRBV12-3 or TRBV12-4, the J gene TRBJ1-1; D is undetermined. Sample: PBMCs, mostly from graft donor cells, taken 360 days after TCRalphabeta/CD19-depleted stem cell transplant. This CDR3 reads CASSLRLTEAFF. The CDR3 DNA follows: TGTGCCAGCAGTTTAAGGTTGACTGAAGCTTTCTTT.